This TCR beta chain was obtained from a study of cytomegalovirus exposure and HLA in healthy donors. Study conclusions and caveats: Some TCR beta chains (about 180 of them) were listed as cytomegalovirus-associated.

The CDR3 sequence is 15 residues long. Germline V gives CDR1 LGHNA, CDR2 YSLEER. V was cut by 1 base and J by 10 bases, with 14 bases left in between. In the case of this clone: Its antigen is still unknown.

Use of 60 Vbeta and 13 Jbeta primers characterized the PCR. Method: immunoSEQ multiplex PCR; TCRdb's copy keeps in-frame clones and lacks some. The table shows roughly 120,000 clones, with 73% occurring only once. The chain combines TRBV4-3 with TRBJ1-6; D gene uncertain. The TCR comes from a man aged 40-55 years in good health and CMV-seronegative. The sample was PBMCs. The CDR3 region has the DNA TGCGCCAGCAGCCAAGTTATGGGTCCCGGGTCACCCCTCCACTTT. Its protein is CASSQVMGPGSPLHF.